This TCR beta chain was captured in a study of T cells after posttransplantation cyclophosphamide. The naive gate required viable CD3+CD4+ or CD3+CD8+ cells with CCR7+CD45RA+CD45RO-CD95-CD27+CD28+ phenotype. Data came from immunoSEQ multiplex PCR; TCRdb stores just in-frame clones and leaves some out. The sample has 15,000 to 20,000 clones; 94% are singletons. The germline gives CDR1 ENHRY, CDR2 SYGVKD. The V end lost 7 bases, the J end lost 11 bases, and 20 bases lay between the germline ends. The CDR3 has 13 residues. This chain connects TRBV10-3 to TRBJ1-1; D perhaps matches TRBD1 (5 bases). Sequencing was done on a sample of naive CD4+ T cells sorted from blood. The sequence was obtained from a woman between 50 and 59 years old in good health and a related stem cell transplant donor. The CDR3 coding sequence is TGTGCCATCAATCCGGTCGGGGGGACTCCGGCTTTCTTT. Translating gives CAINPVGGTPAFF.